Listed below are T cell receptor beta chains from one sample, sequenced in a study of OX40 agonist ivuxolimab in advanced cancers. Data came from immunoSEQ multiplex PCR; TCRdb stores just in-frame clones and leaves some out. The top ten hold just over 2% of the sample, which has under 70,000 clones, roughly nine tenths seen once. The starting material was CD4+ or CD8+ T cells sorted from blood, obtained in a trial of the OX40 agonist ivuxolimab. The receptors derive from an adult with an advanced solid tumor such as melanoma, head and neck, liver or kidney cancer. The CDR3 runs from the conserved cysteine through the conserved F or W. A D gene is named only where the DNA matches it firmly. Size values are once, few and many counts, or a class for expanded clones, and some rows have none.

d_call	clone_size	v_call	j_call	cdr3_nt	cdr3_aa
NA	NA	TRBV5-1	TRBJ2-1	TGCGCCAGCAGCTTGGGGGGTGTAGCGGAGGGTTTCAATGAGCAGTTCTTC	CASSLGGVAEGFNEQFF
TRBD1	NA	TRBV7-9	TRBJ2-7	TGTGCCAGCAGCGGTCGACAGGGGGCGCGATCCTCCTACGAGCAGTACTTC	CASSGRQGARSSYEQYF
NA	NA	TRBV7-2	TRBJ1-2	TGTGCCAGCAGCTTGACCTATGGCTACACCTTC	CASSLTYGYTF
TRBD1	once	TRBV7-2	TRBJ1-5	TGTGCCAGCAGCTTAGGGGGACAGCCTAATCAGCCCCAGCATTTT	CASSLGGQPNQPQHF
TRBD1	NA	TRBV19	TRBJ2-1	TGTGCCAGTAGTATTGCAGGGGGCACCTACAATGAGCAGTTCTTC	CASSIAGGTYNEQFF
NA	NA	TRBV5-5	TRBJ2-3	TGTGCCAGCAGTTCCGAGGGCTTAATATCAGATACGCAGTATTTT	CASSSEGLISDTQYF
NA	once	TRBV7-8	TRBJ2-3	TGTGCCAGCAGCTTTAATCGGGGGAGCACAGATACGCAGTATTTT	CASSFNRGSTDTQYF
NA	NA	TRBV28	TRBJ1-3	TGTGCCAGCAGCCGCCCCGGGAGCCGGGGGAACACCATATATTTT	CASSRPGSRGNTIYF
NA	once	TRBV28	TRBJ1-2	TGTGCCAGCAGTTTATCTTGGGGGCAGGGCTACACCTTC	CASSLSWGQGYTF
NA	NA	TRBV27	TRBJ2-5	TGTGCCAGCAGCCTTGGGACCTTCCCCACGGGGGACCAGTACTTC	CASSLGTFPTGDQYF
TRBD2	NA	TRBV7-3	TRBJ2-1	TGTGCCAGCAGCTTTCTAGCGGGAGGGTTCAATGAGCAGTTCTTC	CASSFLAGGFNEQFF
NA	NA	TRBV14	TRBJ1-4	TGTGCCAGCAGCCAAGGAGGCCAGATTGGTGAAAAACTGTTTTTT	CASSQGGQIGEKLFF
TRBD1	NA	TRBV2	TRBJ2-5	TGTGCCAGCACTGGACAGGCGGCAGAGACCCAGTACTTC	CASTGQAAETQYF
TRBD1	NA	TRBV19	TRBJ1-1	TGTGCCAGTAGAAACAGGGGGCCGGGCACTGAAGCTTTCTTT	CASRNRGPGTEAFF
NA	once	TRBV9	TRBJ1-2	TGTGCCAGCAGCGTAGAAGGCACGGGGTCCTGGGGCTACACCTTC	CASSVEGTGSWGYTF
NA	NA	TRBV11-3	TRBJ2-1	TGTGCCAGCAGCTCTGGGGTCGGGCAAAAAAGCTCCTACAATGAGCAGTTCTTC	CASSSGVGQKSSYNEQFF
NA	NA	TRBV28	TRBJ2-1	TGTGCCAGCAGTTTAGCGGGCTTCTCCTACAATGAGCAGTTCTTC	CASSLAGFSYNEQFF
TRBD2	NA	TRBV5-1	TRBJ2-2	TGCGCCAGCAGCTTACTAGCGGGCCAGGGGACCGGGGAGCTGTTTTTT	CASSLLAGQGTGELFF
NA	once	TRBV7-8	TRBJ1-5	TGTGCCAGCAGCTTAGTTGGTGCGTTAGACAATCAGCCCCAGCATTTT	CASSLVGALDNQPQHF
TRBD1	few	TRBV6-5	TRBJ1-2	TGTGCCAGCAGTTACGGACCGGGACAGTATGGCTACACCTTC	CASSYGPGQYGYTF
TRBD2	NA	TRBV14	TRBJ2-7	TGTGCCAGCAGCCAAGATCCCCGAGGGAGGGCCTACTTC	CASSQDPRGRAYF
NA	NA	TRBV2	TRBJ1-6	TGTGCCAGCAAGACAGAGACCAATTCACCCCTCCACTTT	CASKTETNSPLHF
NA	NA	TRBV4-1	TRBJ1-2	TGCGCCAGCAGCCGCGGGGTGGGACAAAACTATGGCTACACCTTC	CASSRGVGQNYGYTF
NA	NA	TRBV18	TRBJ2-2	TGTGCCAGCTCATCACAGGGATCCGGGGAGCTGTTTTTT	CASSSQGSGELFF